A selection of T cell receptor beta chains follows, all from one sample in a study of blood T cell repertoires in COVID-19. Here immunoSEQ multiplex PCR was the method, and the copy in TCRdb shows in-frame clones only, minus some. Here the sample spans about 230,000 clones, 83% being singletons. The sequenced material came from peripheral blood. These receptors originate from a woman in her 70s with active or convalescent COVID-19. Each CDR3 is given with its conserved first and last residue. The D gene is left open where the match is weak. The size entry is marked missing in some rows and otherwise reads once, few, many or a size class.

NA,TRBV19,TRBD2,TRBJ2-1,CASSSSGSGVDEQFF,TGTGCCAGTAGTTCCAGCGGGAGCGGGGTCGATGAGCAGTTCTTC
NA,TRBV19,TRBD1,TRBJ1-4,CASNRDRESEKLFF,TGTGCCAGTAATCGGGACAGGGAATCTGAAAAACTGTTTTTT
NA,TRBV5-1,TRBD1,TRBJ2-3,CASSWGTGGFVDTQYF,TGCGCCAGCAGCTGGGGGACAGGGGGCTTTGTGGATACGCAGTATTTT
NA,TRBV6-1,NA,TRBJ2-3,CASSELRTFRTDTQYF,TGTGCCAGCAGCGAACTCAGGACTTTTCGCACAGATACGCAGTATTTT
NA,TRBV3-1/TRBV3-2,NA,TRBJ2-7,CASSQATRGPYEQYF,TGTGCCAGCAGCCAAGCGACTAGGGGACCCTACGAGCAGTACTTC
NA,TRBV7-8,TRBD1,TRBJ1-6,CASSLDRGGYNSPLHF,TGTGCCAGCAGCCTAGACAGGGGTGGCTATAATTCACCCCTCCACTTT
NA,TRBV5-1,NA,TRBJ1-1,CASSQQRMNTEAFF,TGCGCCAGCAGTCAACAGCGGATGAACACTGAAGCTTTCTTT
NA,TRBV3-1/TRBV3-2,TRBD1,TRBJ2-5,CASSPWDRGETQYF,TGTGCCAGCAGCCCATGGGACAGGGGGGAGACCCAGTACTTC
NA,TRBV13,NA,TRBJ2-1,CASSLERYNEQFF,TGTGCCAGCAGCTTGGAGCGTTACAATGAGCAGTTCTTC
NA,TRBV18,NA,TRBJ1-5,CASSPRSTGGGQLLSQHF,TGTGCCAGCTCACCTCGTTCAACGGGGGGCGGCCAGTTGTTGTCCCAGCATTTT
NA,TRBV7-6,TRBD2,TRBJ2-2,CASSLAAGGWNTGELFF,TGTGCCAGCAGCTTGGCAGCGGGGGGCTGGAACACCGGGGAGCTGTTTTTT
NA,TRBV6-1,TRBD2,TRBJ2-3,CASREAGAGVTDTQYF,TGTGCCAGCAGGGAAGCGGGAGCCGGGGTAACAGATACGCAGTATTTT
once,TRBV7-8,NA,TRBJ1-4,CASSLQGEKLFF,TGTGCCAGCAGCCTGCAGGGTGAAAAACTGTTTTTT
NA,TRBV5-4,TRBD1,TRBJ2-1,CASLHRDRGNEQFF,TGTGCCAGCCTACACCGGGACAGGGGCAATGAGCAGTTCTTC
NA,TRBV30,NA,TRBJ2-7,CAWRGDTYEQYF,TGTGCCTGGAGGGGGGACACCTACGAGCAGTACTTC
NA,TRBV5-1,TRBD1,TRBJ1-3,CASSQGAYGNTIYF,TGCGCCAGCAGCCAGGGGGCTTATGGAAACACCATATATTTT
NA,TRBV5-1,TRBD1,TRBJ1-1,CASSLNTGDTEAFF,TGCGCCAGCAGCTTGAATACAGGGGACACTGAAGCTTTCTTT
NA,TRBV24-1,TRBD1,TRBJ1-5,CATSGQGNQPQHF,TGTGCCACCAGCGGACAGGGTAATCAGCCCCAGCATTTT
NA,TRBV3-1/TRBV3-2,NA,TRBJ1-1,CASSQALGSRGEAFF,TGTGCCAGCAGCCAGGCATTGGGGAGCCGAGGTGAAGCTTTCTTT
NA,TRBV2,TRBD2,TRBJ2-5,CASLRGAQETQYF,TGTGCCAGCTTGCGGGGGGCTCAAGAGACCCAGTACTTC
NA,TRBV5-1,TRBD2,TRBJ2-1,CASSFLAGGPNEQFF,TGCGCCAGCAGCTTCTTAGCGGGGGGGCCCAATGAGCAGTTCTTC
NA,TRBV19,NA,TRBJ1-2,CASNQDGWGNYGYTF,TGTGCCAGTAATCAGGACGGATGGGGCAACTATGGCTACACCTTC
many,TRBV7-9,TRBD1,TRBJ1-1,CASSWGQGLPEAFF,TGTGCCAGCAGCTGGGGACAGGGGCTCCCTGAAGCTTTCTTT
NA,TRBV6-5,NA,TRBJ1-3,CASSYDRTGNTIYF,TGTGCCAGCAGTTACGACAGAACTGGAAACACCATATATTTT
NA,TRBV12-5,NA,TRBJ2-7,CASGLGASYEQYF,TGTGCTAGTGGTTTGGGGGCTTCCTACGAGCAGTACTTC
NA,TRBV5-3,NA,TRBJ2-1,CARSSGTIYNEQFF,TGTGCCAGAAGCTCCGGGACAATTTACAATGAGCAGTTCTTC
once,TRBV6-2/TRBV6-3,NA,TRBJ2-2,CASSPGWGGGIDTGELFF,TGTGCCAGCAGCCCCGGGTGGGGTGGCGGGATCGACACCGGGGAGCTGTTTTTT
NA,TRBV7-9,NA,TRBJ1-1,CASSFRDTEAFF,TGTGCCAGCAGCTTCCGGGACACTGAAGCTTTCTTT
NA,TRBV5-1,TRBD1,TRBJ2-7,CASSNQGAHEQYF,TGCGCCAGCAGCAACCAGGGGGCCCACGAGCAGTACTTC
once,TRBV19,TRBD1,TRBJ1-6,CASRGQHSPLHF,TGTGCCAGTAGGGGACAGCATTCACCCCTCCACTTT
NA,TRBV10-3,NA,TRBJ1-6,CAISESERGRNSPLHF,TGTGCCATCAGTGAGTCGGAAAGGGGCAGGAATTCACCCCTCCACTTT
NA,TRBV11-2,NA,TRBJ2-1,CASSLVRDKQFF,TGTGCCAGCAGCTTAGTACGGGATAAGCAGTTCTTC
NA,TRBV11-3,NA,TRBJ1-3,CASSASGDSGNTIYF,TGTGCCAGCAGCGCCTCGGGTGACTCTGGAAACACCATATATTTT
NA,TRBV2,TRBD1,TRBJ2-5,CASSVGGVGETQYF,TGTGCCAGCAGTGTAGGGGGCGTAGGAGAGACCCAGTACTTC
few,TRBV19,TRBD2,TRBJ2-5,CASRLAGWETQYF,TGTGCCAGTAGGTTAGCGGGATGGGAGACCCAGTACTTC
NA,TRBV3-1/TRBV3-2,NA,TRBJ2-7,CASSRGAYEQYF,TGTGCCAGCAGCCGGGGGGCCTACGAGCAGTACTTC
NA,TRBV18,TRBD1,TRBJ1-4,CASSQTWDRNQKLFF,TGTGCCAGCTCACAGACTTGGGACAGGAATCAAAAACTGTTTTTT